This T cell receptor (beta chain) was captured in a study of blood T cells in healthy people across ages. Study overall: Capture by template switching was about one barcoded beta molecule per two T cells.

Donor samples were obtained from healthy Caucasian individuals from Russia, aged about 6 to 100. Isolating PBMCs gave at least 6 million of these cells per sample. V was trimmed by 4 bases and J by 2 bases, leaving 10 bases between them. The CDR3 is 13 residues long. Germline CDR1 and CDR2: SQVTM and ANQGSEA. This clonotype was recorded a few times. It was with a sample-barcoded 5' primer and a J-beta primer mix that a second PCR of about 6 to 12 cycles was run. Every cDNA was tagged by a template-switch adaptor with 12 random nucleotides. TCRdb re-derived calls from the 5' RACE reads in MiXCR, one entry per CDR3 protein. The profile covers some 1.5 million distinct CDR3 sequences, with approximately 42% appearing a single time and about 3.8% taken by the ten largest.

Sequencing was done on a sample of blood. This TCR came from a young woman in good health. V gene TRBV29-1 combines with J gene TRBJ2-3, with D tentatively TRBD2 (5 bases). The CDR3 nucleotides read TGCAGCGTTGTGAGGGTCTACACAGATACGCAGTATTTT. This translates into CSVVRVYTDTQYF.